This section outlines one TCR beta chain sequence together with its context. The data were obtained in a study of cytomegalovirus exposure and HLA in healthy donors. In the study overall: The 120 validation repertoires were produced on the same platform as the approximately 670 repertoires of the first cohort. This was reported in a later analysis.

Germline-derived CDR1 and CDR2 are MGHDK and SYGVNS. The CDR3 loop spans 13 amino acids. The ends were cut back, 4 bases at V and 6 bases at J, with 12 bases in the middle. The table came from immunoSEQ multiplex PCR; TCRdb's copy has only in-frame clones and leaves some out. The sample gives about 140,000 clones, 84% of which show up once; more than 1.4% is in the top ten. This TCR was sampled from a woman aged 25 to 39 in good health and CMV-seronegative. The chain has TRBV25-1 and TRBJ1-1; weak D call: TRBD1 (6 bases). Source material: PBMCs. This chain's CDR3 is CASSGYRVPEAFF. The DNA of the CDR3 is TGTGCCAGCAGTGGATACAGGGTCCCTGAAGCTTTCTTT.